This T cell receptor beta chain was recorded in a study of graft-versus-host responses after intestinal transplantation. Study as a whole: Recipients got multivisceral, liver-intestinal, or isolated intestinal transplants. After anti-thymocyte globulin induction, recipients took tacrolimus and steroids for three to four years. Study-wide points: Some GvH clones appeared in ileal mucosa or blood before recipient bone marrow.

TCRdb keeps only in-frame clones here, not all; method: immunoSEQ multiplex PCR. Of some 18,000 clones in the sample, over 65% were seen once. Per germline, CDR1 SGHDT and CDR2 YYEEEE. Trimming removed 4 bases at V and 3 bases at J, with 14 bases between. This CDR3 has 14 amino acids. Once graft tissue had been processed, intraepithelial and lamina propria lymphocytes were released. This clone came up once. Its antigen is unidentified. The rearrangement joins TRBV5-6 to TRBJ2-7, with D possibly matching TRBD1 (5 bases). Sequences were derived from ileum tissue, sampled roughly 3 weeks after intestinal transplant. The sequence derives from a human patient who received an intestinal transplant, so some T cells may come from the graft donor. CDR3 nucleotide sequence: TGTGCCAGCAGCATCCTCGACAGTTACTACGAGCAGTACTTC. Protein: CASSILDSYYEQYF.